The clone carrying this T cell receptor (beta chain) appeared a few times. Its antigen is not known. At one boundary the junction diverges from the germline segment, which might be a read error. This record comes from a study of beta chain features in type 1 diabetes. Findings and limits, study-wide: The study found moderately but significantly shorter TCRB CDR3s in all four CD4+ subsets of Type 1 diabetes patients. The study found fewer insertions and more deletions at VDJ junctions in type 1 diabetes patients.

Expressed TCRB transcripts were sequenced, since all the RNA that had been isolated was reverse transcribed. Assay: immunoSEQ multiplex PCR; the TCRdb copy retains only in-frame clones and omits some. Here the sample spans about 740,000 clones, 10% to 15% being singletons. The TCR was taken from a man aged 18 to 30 with type 1 diabetes. Sample: naive CD4+ T cells from blood.

CDR3 protein: CASSHNEQFF. The CDR3 DNA reads as TGTGCCAGCTCCCACAATGAGCAGTTCTTC. This chain uses TRBV18 with TRBJ2-1; D remains ambiguous. Germline CDR1 and CDR2: KGHSH and LQKENI. The CDR3 length is 10 residues.